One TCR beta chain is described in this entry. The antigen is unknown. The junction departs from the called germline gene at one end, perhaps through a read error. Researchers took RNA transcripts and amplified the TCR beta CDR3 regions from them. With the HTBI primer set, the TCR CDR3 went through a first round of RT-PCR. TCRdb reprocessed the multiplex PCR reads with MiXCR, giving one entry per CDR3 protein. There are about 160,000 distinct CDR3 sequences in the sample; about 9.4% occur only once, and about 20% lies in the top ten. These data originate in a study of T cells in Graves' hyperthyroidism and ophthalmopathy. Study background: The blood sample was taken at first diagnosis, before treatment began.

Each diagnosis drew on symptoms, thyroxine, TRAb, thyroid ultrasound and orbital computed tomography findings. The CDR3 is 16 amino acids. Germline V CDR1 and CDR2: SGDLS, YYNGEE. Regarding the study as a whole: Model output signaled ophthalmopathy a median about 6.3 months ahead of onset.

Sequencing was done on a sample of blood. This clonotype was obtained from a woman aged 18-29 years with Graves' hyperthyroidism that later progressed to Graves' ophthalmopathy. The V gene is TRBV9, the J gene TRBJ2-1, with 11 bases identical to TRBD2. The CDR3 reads CASNVAWTSGSGEQFF. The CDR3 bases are TGTGCCAGCAACGTAGCGTGGACTAGCGGGTCGGGTGAGCAGTTCTTC.